This is a list of T cell receptor beta chains from one sample in a study of cytomegalovirus exposure and HLA in healthy donors. Assay used: immunoSEQ multiplex PCR; TCRdb lists only in-frame clones, some missing. The sample shows roughly 140,000 clones, roughly three quarters of them seen only once. What was sequenced was PBMCs. The receptors come from a woman aged 50 to 65 in good health and CMV-seronegative. The CDR3 runs from the conserved cysteine through the conserved F or W. Each record gives: J gene, D gene, clone size, V gene, CDR3 protein, CDR3 DNA. The D gene is left open where the match is weak. Expanded clones are given a class, and other clones once, few, many or no size at all.

TRBJ2-3	TRBD2	-	TRBV5-8	CASSSRGAADTQYF	TGTGCCAGCAGCTCGCGGGGGGCGGCAGATACGCAGTATTTT
TRBJ1-4	TRBD1	once	TRBV5-1	CASSGDRGAKLFF	TGCGCCAGCAGCGGGGACAGGGGAGCAAAACTGTTTTTT
TRBJ2-6	TRBD1	-	TRBV5-1	CASSQTGPGANVLTF	TGCGCCAGCAGCCAGACAGGGCCTGGGGCCAACGTCCTGACTTTC
TRBJ2-1	TRBD1	once	TRBV19	CASSQGQGTEQFF	TGTGCCAGTAGCCAGGGACAGGGGACTGAGCAGTTCTTC
TRBJ1-2	-	-	TRBV28	CASSPAGGDYGYTF	TGTGCCAGCAGTCCAGCTGGAGGAGACTATGGCTACACCTTC
TRBJ2-7	TRBD1	-	TRBV28	CASSKPGQGAYEQYF	TGTGCCAGCAGCAAACCGGGACAGGGGGCATACGAGCAGTACTTC
TRBJ1-1	-	-	TRBV9	CASSLLTGTEAFF	TGTGCCAGCAGCCTCCTGACGGGCACTGAAGCTTTCTTT
TRBJ1-2	-	-	TRBV7-9	CASSWPTSPNYGYTF	TGTGCCAGCAGCTGGCCCACTAGTCCTAACTATGGCTACACCTTC
TRBJ2-3	-	-	TRBV5-6	CASSLATGSTDTQYF	TGTGCCAGCAGCTTGGCCACAGGCTCGACAGATACGCAGTATTTT
TRBJ2-3	TRBD2	-	TRBV5-1	CASSLVLAEDTQYF	TGCGCCAGCAGCTTGGTGCTAGCGGAAGATACGCAGTATTTT
TRBJ2-2	-	-	TRBV4-2	CASSQVTGATGELFF	TGTGCCAGCAGCCAAGTAACAGGAGCCACCGGGGAGCTGTTTTTT
TRBJ2-1	-	-	TRBV30	CAWRPGFIYNEQFF	TGTGCCTGGCGTCCAGGGTTCATCTACAATGAGCAGTTCTTC
TRBJ1-4	-	few	TRBV10-1	CASSEVRDEKLFF	TGCGCCAGCAGTGAGGTGAGGGATGAAAAACTGTTTTTT
TRBJ2-6	TRBD1	few	TRBV2	CASRTGAGANVLTF	TGTGCCAGCAGAACAGGGGCTGGGGCCAACGTCCTGACTTTC
TRBJ2-2	TRBD1	-	TRBV6-5	CASSYSRTGIGELFF	TGTGCCAGCAGTTACTCGCGGACAGGGATCGGGGAGCTGTTTTTT
TRBJ2-2	-	-	TRBV7-3	CASSLNPAGSAPGELFF	TGTGCCAGCAGCTTAAATCCGGCGGGGAGTGCGCCCGGGGAGCTGTTTTTT
TRBJ1-3	-	once	TRBV5-1	CASSLEGSGSGNTIYF	TGCGCCAGCAGCTTGGAGGGCAGCGGCTCTGGAAACACCATATATTTT
TRBJ1-2	TRBD1	-	TRBV19	CASSEHTGTGGAIYGYTF	TGTGCCAGTAGTGAGCACACCGGGACAGGGGGCGCAATCTATGGCTACACCTTC
TRBJ1-1	TRBD1	-	TRBV4-3	CASSQGPGGRTEAFF	TGCGCCAGCAGCCAGGGTCCAGGGGGCAGGACTGAAGCTTTCTTT
TRBJ2-7	TRBD1	-	TRBV5-4	CASSSGQDRGKIYEQYF	TGTGCCAGCAGCTCCGGCCAGGACAGGGGGAAAATCTACGAGCAGTACTTC
TRBJ2-7	TRBD2	-	TRBV29-1	CSVDSGGGGYEQYF	TGCAGCGTCGACTCTGGTGGGGGGGGTTACGAGCAGTACTTC
TRBJ2-6	TRBD1	-	TRBV19	CASRGQGHSSGANVLTF	TGTGCCAGTAGGGGACAGGGTCATTCCTCTGGGGCCAACGTCCTGACTTTC